This TCR beta chain was obtained from a study of early T cells in non-severe SARS-CoV-2 infection. Each CDR3 protein gets one entry after TCRdb re-called the 5' RACE reads with MiXCR. The top ten hold around 4% of the sample, which has 55,000 to 75,000 distinct CDR3 sequences, 12% seen once. Trimming pared 2 bases from V and 9 bases from J, leaving 9 bases between. Looked up from germline, CDR1 is MDHEN and CDR2 is SYDVKM. The CDR3 consists of 12 residues. The sequenced sample consisted of whole blood. The rearrangement uses TRBV28 and TRBJ2-3, with D unresolved. The receptor comes from an adult who was a healthcare worker with PCR-confirmed SARS-CoV-2 infection or an uninfected control (not recorded which). The CDR3 nucleotides read TGTGCCAGCAGTTTAGAATCCTTCACGCAGTATTTT. This encodes CASSLESFTQYF.